The 25 T cell receptor beta chains below all came from one sample that was sequenced in a study of cytomegalovirus exposure and HLA in healthy donors. Both 60 Vbeta primers and 13 Jbeta primers went into the PCR. Assay used: immunoSEQ multiplex PCR; TCRdb lists only in-frame clones, some missing. The data hold 200,000 to 250,000 clones, with about 80% observed a single time. Source material: PBMCs. The receptor source for this set is a woman aged 40 to 49 in good health and CMV-seronegative.

The gene calls are TRBV2 and TRBJ1-1; the match to TRBD1 covers 10 bases. V lost 6 bases and J lost 6; bases outside the gene matches: 10. CDR3 size: 15 residues. Per the germline V gene, CDR1 is SNHLY and CDR2 is FYNNEI. The CDR3 coding sequence is TGTGCCAGCAGAAACCCGGACAGGGGGTTCCCTGAAGCTTTCTTT. Its protein product is CASRNPDRGFPEAFF.

The gene calls are TRBV6-5 and TRBJ1-2; 8 bases align to TRBD1. This CDR3 contains 14 residues. Germline CDR1 MNHEY, CDR2 SVGAGI. The ends lost 5 bases at V and 3 bases at J; junction bases unmatched: 5. CDR3 loop: CASSNDRGHYGYTF. Here the CDR3 DNA reads TGTGCCAGCAGTAACGACAGGGGCCACTATGGCTACACCTTC.

This clone was seen more than once but under ten times. The gene calls are TRBV19 and TRBJ1-1; D is possibly TRBD1 (5 bases). Per the germline V gene, CDR1 is LNHDA and CDR2 is SQIVND (reference sequence). This CDR3 has 14 residues. Deletions cut 6 bases from V and 2 bases from J, with 13 bases between. Written as DNA, the CDR3 is TGTGCCAGTAGATACAGGAGCCCCAACACTGAAGCTTTCTTT. Translating it yields CASRYRSPNTEAFF.

This chain links TRBV27 with TRBJ1-2; 10 nucleotides match TRBD1. The V segment lost 5 bases and the J segment 2 bases; nucleotides outside the gene matches: 5. The CDR3 length is 15 residues. Germline V gene data show CDR1 as MNHEY and CDR2 as SMNVEV (reference sequence). The CDR3 DNA follows: TGTGCCAGCAGTCCTGAGGGACAGGGGAACTATGGCTACACCTTC. It encodes CASSPEGQGNYGYTF.

This sequence joins TRBV19 and TRBJ1-1; D is unresolved. The germline V gene encodes CDR1 LNHDA and CDR2 SQIVND (reference sequence). V dropped 3 bases and J dropped 6 bases, with 14 bases sitting between them. CDR3 length equals 14 residues. The CDR3: CASSILDGRPEAFF. The CDR3 region has the DNA TGTGCCAGTAGTATCCTTGACGGGAGACCTGAAGCTTTCTTT.

The V gene is TRBV7-8, the J gene TRBJ2-7; tentative D call: TRBD2 (6 bases). The CDR3 is 16 residues long. V was clipped by 8 bases and J by 4 bases, with 24 bases between them. Germline CDR1 is SGHVS and CDR2 is FQNEAQ. CDR3 sequence reads: CASAPGGVRGAYEQYF. CDR3 nucleotides: TGTGCCAGCGCCCCCGGCGGGGTTAGGGGCGCGTACGAGCAGTACTTC. The full variable domain, its missing parts supplied by reference TRBV7-8 and TRBJ2-7, is GAGVSQSPRYKVAKRGQDVALRCDPISGHVSLFWYQQALGQGPEFLTYFQNEAQLDKSGLPSDRFFAERPEGSVSTLKIQRTQQEDSAVYLCASAPGGVRGAYEQYFGPGTRLTVT.

The rearrangement uses TRBV6-5 and TRBJ2-3; 10 bases align to TRBD2. CDR3 length: 16 amino acids. Germline-derived CDR1 and CDR2 are MNHEY and SVGAGI. V lost 4 bases, J lost 3 bases, and 7 bases stayed unmatched. The CDR3: CASSLTSGSGTDTQYF. CDR3 nucleotide sequence: TGTGCCAGCAGTTTGACTAGCGGGTCTGGGACAGATACGCAGTATTTT.

In this sample, this clone turned up once. The chain carries TRBV18 and TRBJ2-3; 8 bases align to TRBD2. V shed 3 bases and J 5 bases; nucleotides not matched to a gene: 1. This CDR3 comprises 13 residues. Germline V CDR1 and CDR2: KGHSH, LQKENI. The CDR3 protein is CASSPGGGDTQYF. CDR3 nucleotides: TGTGCCAGCTCACCCGGGGGGGGAGATACGCAGTATTTT.

The chain couples TRBV6-1 to TRBJ2-7; 10 bases fit TRBD2. The length of the CDR3 is 14 residues. V was pared by 6 bases and J by 6 bases, with 8 bases of the junction left unmatched. Per the germline V gene, CDR1 is MNHNS and CDR2 is SASEGT. This CDR3 is CASRGLAFLSEQYF. As DNA, the CDR3 is TGTGCCAGCAGGGGACTAGCGTTTCTTAGCGAGCAGTACTTC.

In this sample, this clone turned up once. This chain uses TRBV6-5 with TRBJ1-4, with 7 bases matching TRBD1. Trimming removed 0 bases from V and 5 bases from J; junction bases left unmatched: 6. CDR3 size: 16 residues. The germline CDR1 and CDR2 sequences are MNHEY and SVGAGI. In DNA, the CDR3 is TGTGCCAGCAGTTACTCGCCCGGGACAGTGAATGAAAAACTGTTTTTT. It yields the protein CASSYSPGTVNEKLFF.

The genes are TRBV28 and TRBJ2-5, with 8 bases fitting TRBD2. The CDR3 is 14 residues long. The germline CDR1 and CDR2 sequences are MDHEN and SYDVKM. V trimming: 6 bases; J trimming: 7 bases; junction bases outside the gene matches: 10. Written as DNA, the CDR3 is TGTGCCAGCAGCCAGACTAGCGTCTCGTGGACCCAGTACTTC. Protein: CASSQTSVSWTQYF. The whole variable domain, remainder taken from reference TRBV28 and TRBJ2-5, is DVKVTQSSRYLVKRTGEKVFLECVQDMDHENMFWYRQDPGLGLRLIYFSYDVKMKEKGDIPEGYSVSREKKERFSLILESASTNQTSMYLCASSQTSVSWTQYFGPGTRLLVL.

In its sample, this clone was seen a few times. The rearrangement uses TRBV6-5 and TRBJ1-1; no clear D. The CDR3 loop spans 13 amino acids. Germline V gives CDR1 MNHEY, CDR2 SVGAGI. Trimming pared 5 bases from V and 1 base from J, leaving 8 bases between. CDR3 in DNA: TGTGCCAGCAGTATCCCAGGGAACACTGAAGCTTTCTTT. This codes for CASSIPGNTEAFF.

The V call is TRBV6-1, the J call TRBJ2-7, with TRBD1 identical over 9 bases. The trim removed 2 bases at V and 0 bases at J, leaving 5 bases unmatched. The CDR3 runs 16 residues. The germline gives CDR1 MNHNS, CDR2 SASEGT. The CDR3 reads CASSEYGTGISYEQYF. In DNA form, the CDR3 reads TGTGCCAGCAGTGAATACGGGACAGGGATCTCCTACGAGCAGTACTTC.

The V gene is TRBV4-3, the J gene TRBJ2-1, with D possibly matching TRBD2 (6 bases). The V end lost 0 bases, the J end lost 1 base, and 13 bases lay between the germline ends. The CDR3 has 17 residues. Germline V gives CDR1 LGHNA, CDR2 YSLEER. The CDR3 DNA follows: TGCGCCAGCAGCCAAGATCGCGGGACCCTTTCCTACAATGAGCAGTTCTTC. The encoded protein is CASSQDRGTLSYNEQFF.

The rearrangement joins TRBV30 to TRBJ2-3; 7 nucleotides line up with TRBD2. V lost 4 bases and J lost 1; bases outside the gene matches: 17. Germline assignment: CDR1 GTSNPN and CDR2 SVGIG (reference sequence). The CDR3 length is 18 residues. Here the CDR3 DNA reads TGTGCCTGGACCCCTCGCGGGGGTGGACGGGCTGGCACAGATACGCAGTATTTT. It specifies CAWTPRGGGRAGTDTQYF.

V and J are TRBV2 and TRBJ1-4, with a tentative D call TRBD1 (6 bases). V was shortened by 5 bases and J by 6 bases, with 13 bases between the two germline ends. CDR3 length: 14 amino acids. CDR1 and CDR2 from the germline V gene are SNHLY and FYNNEI. The CDR3, as DNA: TGTGCCAGCAGTTACAGGGTAGACCATGAAAAACTGTTTTTT. It translates to CASSYRVDHEKLFF.

This clone occurred a few times. This chain links TRBV2 with TRBJ2-7; the match to TRBD1 covers 12 bases. Trimming removed 4 bases from V and 7 bases from J; junction bases left unmatched: 5. This CDR3 has 14 residues. The germline CDR1 and CDR2 sequences are SNHLY and FYNNEI. The CDR3 DNA sequence: TGTGCCAGCAGTGGGGGACAGGGGGCTTGGGAGCAGTACTTC. Encoded protein: CASSGGQGAWEQYF.

This clone was counted only a few times. V gene TRBV9 combines with J gene TRBJ1-2, with 7 positions matching TRBD1. From germline, CDR1 is SGDLS and CDR2 YYNGEE. The ends lost 4 bases at V and 5 bases at J; junction bases unmatched: 14. This CDR3 contains 16 residues. The CDR3 coding sequence is TGTGCCAGCAGCCCCCCAACAGGGGCGCGGAGGTATGGCTACACCTTC. Its translation: CASSPPTGARRYGYTF.

The CDR3 bases are TGTGCCAGCAGCTTGGGCAGGAATGAAGCTTTCTTT. This encodes CASSLGRNEAFF. J is TRBJ1-1 and V is TRBV5-6; no firm D call. CDR1 is SGHDT, CDR2 YYEEEE, per germline. This CDR3 region has 12 residues. The ends were cut back, 0 bases at V and 7 bases at J, with 7 bases in the middle.

The chain couples TRBV7-6 to TRBJ1-6, with 8 bases matching TRBD1. Unmatched junction bases numbered 10, after V lost 3 bases and J lost 9 bases. The CDR3 covers 16 residues. CDR1 is SGHVS and CDR2 is FNYEAQ in the germline V gene. The CDR3 region has the DNA TGTGCCAGCAGCTTCTCGTCCGGGACAGGTGGTTCACCCCTCCACTTT. Its protein product is CASSFSSGTGGSPLHF.

This chain links TRBV28 with TRBJ1-2; maybe TRBD1 (6 bases). CDR1 MDHEN and CDR2 SYDVKM come from the germline V gene. V was clipped by 4 bases and J by 0 bases, with 18 bases between them. This CDR3 region has 17 residues. For the CDR3, the DNA is TGTGCCAGCAGTTCTCCCCGGGACATCCATCCTAACTATGGCTACACCTTC. This encodes CASSSPRDIHPNYGYTF.

The V call is TRBV9, the J call TRBJ2-3; 13 nucleotides agree with TRBD2. Germline CDR1 is SGDLS and CDR2 is YYNGEE. V shed 4 bases, J shed 4 bases, and the junction held 12 bases outside the gene matches. The CDR3 runs 18 residues. The CDR3 loop is CASSHGSGLAGSPDTQYF. CDR3 sequence (DNA): TGTGCCAGCAGCCACGGATCGGGACTAGCGGGGTCCCCAGATACGCAGTATTTT.

V gene TRBV9 combines with J gene TRBJ2-1; TRBD2 matches 15 bases. The ends lost 4 bases at V and 6 bases at J; junction bases unmatched: 5. Per germline, CDR1 SGDLS and CDR2 YYNGEE. This CDR3 comprises 16 residues. In nucleotides, the CDR3 is TGTGCCAGCAGCTGGACTAGCGGGGGGGCTGGCAATGAGCAGTTCTTC. Translated, it gives CASSWTSGGAGNEQFF.

The J gene is TRBJ2-1, the V gene TRBV28; 7 bases map to TRBD1. After removal of 4 bases from V and 5 bases from J, the junction contained 5 bases not matched to a gene. The CDR3 consists of 14 residues. The germline gives CDR1 MDHEN, CDR2 SYDVKM. The CDR3 DNA is TGTGCCAGCAGTTCCAGGGACAGACACAATGAGCAGTTCTTC. Protein product: CASSSRDRHNEQFF.

The chain combines TRBV28 with TRBJ2-3; maybe TRBD2 (6 bases). This CDR3 contains 14 residues. V gave up 9 bases and J gave up 3 bases, with 16 bases separating them. Germline CDR1 reads MDHEN; CDR2 reads SYDVKM. In DNA form, the CDR3 reads TGTGCCAGTCTCGGAGGGCAGTGGACAGATACGCAGTATTTT. Protein: CASLGGQWTDTQYF.